This T cell receptor (beta chain) was documented in a study of blood T cell repertoires in COVID-19. In the study overall: Samples came from the United States, Italy and Spain, spanning acute and convalescent COVID-19. T cells, B-cell-depleted T cells, or PBMCs provided the cDNA or gDNA that served as material.

Original processing notes: Amplification with reference gene primers provided the estimates of nucleated cell counts. Clones were read by immunoSEQ multiplex PCR, and TCRdb kept only the in-frame ones, dropping some. V, J and clone size are those of that table, while D and trimming were read from the DNA. The profile shows about 55,000 clones, 80% to 90% of them singletons. The V gene's germline CDR1 is SGHDN and CDR2 FVKESK. The CDR3 sequence is 13 residues long. V was clipped by 5 bases and J by 7 bases; unmatched bases: 4. The chain carries TRBV14 and TRBJ1-2; 10 positions match TRBD1. Sequenced sample: peripheral blood. This receptor was taken from a man in his sixties or seventies with acute or convalescent COVID-19. The chain's CDR3 is CASSKGQGFGYTF. CDR3 in DNA: TGTGCCAGCAGCAAGGGACAGGGGTTTGGCTACACCTTC.